This TCR beta chain originates from a study of blood T cells in healthy people across ages. Study at large: T cells yielded about one barcoded beta molecule per two cells through template switching.

Researchers report isolating at least 7 million PBMCs per sample. Germline CDR1 reads MNHNY; CDR2 reads SVGAGI (reference sequence). V was cut by 2 bases and J by 5 bases, with 12 bases left in between. The CDR3 runs 14 residues. The study, taken as a whole, reports: Shifts in expanded clonotypes may have been confounded by donor CMV status, which was unknown.

A sample-barcoded 5' primer and a J-beta primer mix were used in a second PCR of roughly 6 to 11 cycles. Template switching added a 12-random-nucleotide identifier to every cDNA molecule. TCRdb independently ran MiXCR on the 5' RACE reads; one entry per CDR3 protein. Seen here are 1,500,000 or so distinct CDR3 sequences, roughly two fifths observed once, and the top ten hold just over 4%. On this clonotype itself: Its antigen remains unidentified.

The clonotype comes from a woman younger than 35 in good health. What was sequenced was blood. V gene TRBV6-6 combines with J gene TRBJ2-5; D remains ambiguous. DNA for the CDR3: TGTGCCAGCAGTTACGCACCCCCCCCGGAGACCCAGTACTTC. It encodes CASSYAPPPETQYF.